Below are 8 T cell receptor beta chains sequenced from a single sample in a study of CD8 T cells in Susac syndrome. cDNA came from approximately 0.5 to 1 ug RNA primed by random hexamers. TCRdb used MiXCR to reprocess the immunoSEQ multiplex PCR reads, holding one entry per CDR3 protein. The data hold about 200,000 distinct CDR3 sequences, with over 85% observed a single time. Sequenced material: CD4+ T cells from PBMCs. The receptors stem from a human donor in good health.

This rearrangement joins TRBV29-1 to TRBJ2-5; tentative D call: TRBD2 (6 bases). Germline CDR1 is SQVTM and CDR2 is ANQGSEA. V was clipped by 6 bases and J by 5 bases, with 16 bases between them. CDR3 size: 13 residues. The CDR3 nucleotides read TGCAGCGTGAGGGTGGGGGGAGCCGAGACCCAGTACTTC. Amino acids: CSVRVGGAETQYF.

The chain employs TRBV12-3 or TRBV12-4 and TRBJ2-1; 7 bases are a match to TRBD1. V lost 8 bases to trimming and J lost 6 bases; unmatched junction nucleotides: 10. The CDR3 totals 14 residues. CDR3 protein: CASSPLTGINEQFF. The CDR3 DNA is TGTGCCAGCTCCCCCCTGACAGGGATCAATGAGCAGTTCTTC.

This rearrangement joins TRBV11-1 to TRBJ1-1, with D possibly TRBD1 on 5 matching bases. CDR3 length: 15 residues. Trimming shortened V by 1 base and J by 4 bases, and 13 bases separated the two germline ends. CDR1 is SGHAT, CDR2 FQDESV, per germline (reference sequence). The CDR3 nucleotides read TGTGCCAGCAGCTTAGGGGGACGCCTCTCCACTGAAGCTTTCTTT. This encodes CASSLGGRLSTEAFF. Combining the CDR3 with reference TRBV11-1 and TRBJ1-1 gives the whole variable domain EAEVAQSPRYKITEKSQAVAFWCDPISGHATLYWYRQILGQGPELLVQFQDESVVDDSQLPKDRFSAERLKGVDSTLKIQPAELGDSAMYLCASSLGGRLSTEAFFGQGTRLTVV.

V gene TRBV5-6 combines with J gene TRBJ2-7; D is uncertain. Per germline, CDR1 SGHDT and CDR2 YYEEEE. Trimming took off 0 bases at V and 2 bases at J, with 9 bases between the two ends. There are 14 residues in the CDR3. CDR3 sequence reads: CASSLGPQPYEQYV. DNA of the CDR3: TGTGCCAGCAGCTTGGGTCCGCAGCCCTACGAGCAGTACGTC.

V is TRBV5-1 and J is TRBJ2-5, with TRBD1 matching over 12 bases. This CDR3 is built from 17 residues. The germline V gene has CDR1 SGHRS and CDR2 YFSETQ. V lost 0 bases, J lost 5 bases, and 8 bases stayed unmatched. The CDR3 loop is CASSLAGTGGSWETQYF. The CDR3 nucleotides are TGCGCCAGCAGCTTGGCGGGGACAGGGGGCTCGTGGGAGACCCAGTACTTC.

The CDR3 is CSARVDGSRGEQYF. In DNA form, the CDR3 reads TGCAGTGCTAGAGTCGATGGGAGCCGGGGAGAGCAGTACTTC. The chain employs TRBV20-1 and TRBJ2-7, with D perhaps matching TRBD2 (5 bases). This CDR3 has 14 amino acids. Germline values: CDR1 DFQATT, CDR2 SNEGSKA (reference sequence). V lost 1 base and J lost 7, with 17 bases in between.

The chain has TRBV2 and TRBJ2-3, with D possibly TRBD2 on 6 matching bases. Per the germline V gene, CDR1 is SNHLY and CDR2 is FYNNEI. V was clipped by 8 bases and J by 2 bases, with 11 bases between them. The CDR3 has 13 residues. As DNA, the CDR3 is TGTGCCAGCCGTAGCGGTGCCACAGATACGCAGTATTTT. Residues: CASRSGATDTQYF.

The V call is TRBV20-1, the J call TRBJ1-1; 8 bases are a match to TRBD1. CDR3 length: 15 amino acids. The trim removed 6 bases at V and 2 bases at J, leaving 11 bases unmatched. Germline values: CDR1 DFQATT, CDR2 SNEGSKA (reference sequence). CDR3 sequence (DNA): TGCAGTGCCACTAACCCAGGGGGCTCAAACACTGAAGCTTTCTTT. This gives the protein CSATNPGGSNTEAFF.